What follows are 26 T cell receptor beta chains derived from one specimen sequenced in a study of T cells in Graves' hyperthyroidism and ophthalmopathy. Amplification targeted TCR beta CDR3 regions from RNA transcripts. When the TCR CDR3 underwent first-round RT-PCR, the HTBI primer set was used. TCRdb re-derived calls from the multiplex PCR reads in MiXCR, one entry per CDR3 protein. Of hundreds of thousands of distinct CDR3 sequences listed, about 16% were seen once; the top ten hold 2.5% to 4%. Sequenced input: blood. These receptors were collected from a woman in her forties with Graves' ophthalmopathy.

The gene calls are TRBV28 and TRBJ2-2; maybe TRBD2 (5 bases). The CDR3 runs to 11 residues. Per germline, CDR1 MDHEN and CDR2 SYDVKM. CDR3 amino acids: CAAMGRGELFF. In DNA, the CDR3 is TGTGCAGCCATGGGTCGGGGAGAGCTGTTTTTT.

This clonotype was seen a few times. This chain's CDR3 is CASSEMGYEQYF. The CDR3 nucleotides read TGTGCCAGCAGTGAAATGGGATACGAGCAGTACTTC. The chain uses TRBV6-1 and TRBJ2-7, with D unclear. Trimming pared 2 bases from V and 4 bases from J, leaving 6 bases between. The CDR3 extends over 12 amino acids. The germline gives CDR1 MNHNS, CDR2 SASEGT.

This clonotype was found many times. V is TRBV12-3 or TRBV12-4 and J is TRBJ2-5; D may be TRBD2 (5 bases). V lost 3 bases and J lost 2, with 10 bases in between. The CDR3 runs 14 residues. For the CDR3, the DNA is TGTGCCAGCAGTTTTGGGAGCGGTCAAGAGACCCAGTACTTC. The encoded protein is CASSFGSGQETQYF.

This clonotype was recorded many times. The chain combines TRBV11-2 with TRBJ2-6; D unclear. Germline V gives CDR1 SGHAT, CDR2 FQNNGV. The CDR3 runs to 16 residues. V shed 5 bases and J shed 4 bases, with 15 bases lying between them. The CDR3 loop reads CASSQDRIEGANVLTF. CDR3 sequence (DNA): TGTGCCAGCAGCCAGGACCGGATAGAAGGGGCCAACGTCCTGACTTTC.

This chain connects TRBV11-2 to TRBJ2-1; TRBD2 matches at 9 bases. Germline lookup yields CDR1 SGHAT and CDR2 FQNNGV. Unmatched junction bases numbered 7, after V lost 2 bases and J lost 8 bases. CDR3 length equals 15 residues. The CDR3 sequence: CASSLIVGGRDEQFF. The CDR3 coding sequence is TGTGCCAGCAGCTTAATAGTTGGCGGGAGGGATGAGCAGTTCTTC.

This clonotype was seen at least ten times. The chain employs TRBV27 and TRBJ2-3; no firm D call. Trimming took off 2 bases at V and 6 bases at J, with 9 bases between the two ends. Germline values: CDR1 MNHEY, CDR2 SMNVEV (reference sequence). The CDR3 spans 13 residues. The chain's CDR3 is CASSLAVRDTQYF. DNA for the CDR3: TGTGCCAGCAGTTTAGCGGTTCGGGATACGCAGTATTTT.

In its sample, this clonotype was seen many times. This CDR3 is CASSEARGRNTGELFF. CDR3 sequence (DNA): TGTGCCAGCAGTGAAGCGCGGGGGCGGAACACCGGGGAGCTGTTTTTT. The J gene is TRBJ2-2, the V gene TRBV6-1; the D gene is possibly TRBD2 (7 bases). Germline V gives CDR1 MNHNS, CDR2 SASEGT. The CDR3 has 16 residues. V shed 0 bases and J shed 1 base, with 9 bases lying between them.

This clonotype was observed many times. The chain uses TRBV3-1 and TRBJ2-7, with 8 bases matching TRBD1. CDR3 size: 14 residues. V gave up 3 bases and J gave up 4 bases; unmatched junction bases: 5. The germline V gene has CDR1 LGHDT and CDR2 YNNKEL (reference sequence). The CDR3 sequence is CASSQGRGPYEQYF. CDR3 nucleotide sequence: TGTGCCAGCAGCCAGGGCAGGGGGCCATACGAGCAGTACTTC.

This clonotype was seen only a few times. This chain joins TRBV13 and TRBJ2-7; TRBD1 is a possible D gene (6 bases). Germline lookup yields CDR1 PRHDT and CDR2 FYEKMQ (reference sequence). Trimming took 3 bases from V and 0 from J, leaving 9 bases between them. The CDR3 extends over 14 amino acids. The CDR3, as DNA: TGTGCCAGCAGCTTGTGGGGGCTCTCCTACGAGCAGTACTTC. It specifies CASSLWGLSYEQYF.

This clonotype was seen at least ten times. This chain joins TRBV2 and TRBJ2-3, with TRBD2 matching over 12 bases. V was pared by 6 bases and J by 0 bases, with 4 bases of the junction left unmatched. The CDR3 has 16 amino acids. Germline values: CDR1 SNHLY, CDR2 FYNNEI. The CDR3 here is CASRTSGGRSTDTQYF. The CDR3 DNA is TGTGCCAGCAGGACTAGCGGGGGCCGAAGCACAGATACGCAGTATTTT.

The chain recombines TRBV18 with TRBJ1-1; D remains ambiguous. V was cut by 4 bases and J by 5 bases, with 20 bases left in between. From germline, CDR1 is KGHSH and CDR2 LQKENI. This CDR3 is built from 16 residues. This CDR3 is CASSQSWVVLKTEAFF. The CDR3 nucleotides read TGTGCCAGCTCACAATCTTGGGTCGTTTTAAAGACTGAAGCTTTCTTT.

This clonotype was recorded many times. J is TRBJ1-1 and V is TRBV3-1; D might be TRBD1 (5 bases). Germline CDR1 reads LGHDT; CDR2 reads YNNKEL (reference sequence). This CDR3 contains 14 residues. V dropped 1 base and J dropped 7 bases, with 13 bases sitting between them. For the CDR3, the DNA is TGTGCCAGCAGCCAAGCACTTGGGGGAGGTGAAGCTTTCTTT. Translated: CASSQALGGGEAFF.

This clonotype came up many times. V and J are TRBV18 and TRBJ2-1; TRBD2 agrees at 7 bases. The germline V gene encodes CDR1 KGHSH and CDR2 LQKENI. This CDR3 has 15 residues. With V trimmed by 8 bases and J by 8 bases, 15 bases remained unmatched. DNA of the CDR3: TGTGCCAGCCGGTCGTTTTCCAGCGGGGAGGATGAGCAGTTCTTC. Amino acids: CASRSFSSGEDEQFF.

In this sample, this clonotype turned up many times. V gene TRBV20-1 combines with J gene TRBJ2-1; D is unclear. V shed 3 bases and J shed 0 bases, with 9 bases lying between them. Per the germline V gene, CDR1 is DFQATT and CDR2 is SNEGSKA (reference sequence). The CDR3 is made up of 14 amino acids. The CDR3 nucleotides are TGCAGTGCTAGCCCCCTCACCTCCTACAATGAGCAGTTCTTC. It yields the protein CSASPLTSYNEQFF.

This clonotype was detected ten times or more. The chain combines TRBV29-1 with TRBJ1-1; D remains ambiguous. Germline CDR1 reads SQVTM; CDR2 reads ANQGSEA. The CDR3 has 14 amino acids. V lost 5 bases and J 0 bases, leaving 13 bases between the germline ends. In DNA form, the CDR3 reads TGCAGCGTTCAACCCTTGGGGATGAACACTGAAGCTTTCTTT. Protein sequence: CSVQPLGMNTEAFF. Looking up the rest from reference TRBV29-1 and TRBJ1-1 gives the full variable domain: SAVISQKPSRDICQRGTSLTIQCQVDSQVTMMFWYRQQPGQSLTLIATANQGSEATYESGFVIDKFPISRPNLTFSTLTVSNMSPEDSSIYLCSVQPLGMNTEAFFGQGTRLTVV.

This clonotype has a handful of counts. V and J are TRBV20-1 and TRBJ2-3, with 13 bases identical to TRBD2. This CDR3 comprises 15 residues. Germline loops: CDR1 DFQATT, CDR2 SNEGSKA (reference sequence). With V trimmed by 5 bases and J by 4 bases, 6 bases remained unmatched. The CDR3 sequence: CSALRTSGSPDTQYF. CDR3 nucleotides: TGCAGTGCTCTACGGACTAGCGGGAGTCCAGATACGCAGTATTTT.

This clonotype was counted once. The chain uses TRBV18 and TRBJ1-6; D not certain. Germline loops: CDR1 KGHSH, CDR2 LQKENI. CDR3 length equals 12 residues. V was pared by 6 bases and J by 8 bases, with 8 bases between. CDR3 protein: CASSHNDSPLHF. CDR3 nucleotides: TGTGCCAGCTCCCACAACGATTCACCCCTCCACTTT.

This clonotype was seen at least ten times. The chain has TRBV30 and TRBJ2-7; the match to TRBD1 covers 8 bases. The CDR3 runs 16 residues. With 4 bases clipped from V and 1 base from J, the junction kept 12 bases outside the gene matches. In germline, CDR1 is GTSNPN, CDR2 SVGIG (reference sequence). The CDR3 reads CAWTNPGGSRSYEQYF. For the CDR3, the DNA is TGTGCCTGGACCAACCCAGGGGGCTCTCGTTCCTACGAGCAGTACTTC.

This clonotype was seen many times. The V gene is TRBV20-1, the J gene TRBJ1-1; 7 bases are a match to TRBD1. V lost 0 bases to trimming and J lost 13 bases; unmatched junction nucleotides: 14. Per germline, CDR1 DFQATT and CDR2 SNEGSKA (reference sequence). The CDR3 loop spans 14 amino acids. As DNA, the CDR3 is TGCAGTGCTAGAGATAACAGGGACAGCACTGGGGGTTTCTTT. Translated, it gives CSARDNRDSTGGFF.

The chain couples TRBV6-1 to TRBJ2-5; 8 bases fit TRBD2. Per germline, CDR1 MNHNS and CDR2 SASEGT. This CDR3 is 13 amino acids long. Trimming at V came to 6 bases and at J to 5 bases, leaving 5 bases not matched to a gene. The CDR3 nucleotides read TGTGCCAGCAGCCACGGGGGGGGGGAGACCCAGTACTTC. Translated: CASSHGGGETQYF.

This clonotype was observed many times. This chain uses TRBV5-1 with TRBJ2-7; TRBD1 is a possible D gene (6 bases). The length of the CDR3 is 14 residues. The V end lost 3 bases, the J end lost 3 bases, and 13 bases lay between the germline ends. Germline CDR1 SGHRS, CDR2 YFSETQ. In DNA, the CDR3 is TGCGCCAGCAGCTCCTCACAGGGTTTCTACGAGCAGTACTTC. It specifies CASSSSQGFYEQYF. The variable domain in full, completed from reference TRBV5-1 and TRBJ2-7, reads KAGVTQTPRYLIKTRGQQVTLSCSPISGHRSVSWYQQTPGQGLQFLFEYFSETQRNKGNFPGRFSGRQFSNSRSEMNVSTLELGDSALYLCASSSSQGFYEQYFGPGTRLTVT.

Details on this clonotype: This could be a read error, since a much larger clone is one nucleotide away. This chain uses TRBV6-5 with TRBJ1-1; D is unclear. The CDR3 length is 12 residues. Germline V gene lookup returns CDR1 MNHEY and CDR2 SVGAGI. Trimming took off 7 bases at V and 3 bases at J, with 9 bases between the two ends. The CDR3, as DNA: TGTGCCAGCATTTCCATGGACACTGAAGCTTTCTTT. It codes for CASISMDTEAFF.

This clonotype has only a few counts. The chain employs TRBV7-9 and TRBJ1-3, with TRBD1 identical over 9 bases. This CDR3 has 18 residues. The germline V gene has CDR1 SEHNR and CDR2 FQNEAQ (reference sequence). The junction had 15 bases not matched to a gene; V was cut back by 5 bases and J by 4 bases. The CDR3 spells CASSRLVDRGVGGNTIYF. The CDR3 DNA reads as TGTGCCAGCAGCCGATTAGTGGACAGGGGTGTTGGAGGAAACACCATATATTTT. Filled out from reference TRBV7-9 and TRBJ1-3, the complete variable domain reads DTGVSQNPRHKITKRGQNVTFRCDPISEHNRLYWYRQTLGQGPEFLTYFQNEAQLEKSRLLSDRFSAERPKGSFSTLEIQRTEQGDSAMYLCASSRLVDRGVGGNTIYFGEGSWLTVV.

The V call is TRBV19, the J call TRBJ2-4, with TRBD1 matching 12 bases. Germline V gene sequence: CDR1 LNHDA, CDR2 SQIVND (reference sequence). This CDR3 has 15 residues. Trimming took 8 bases from V and 7 from J; bases not matched to a gene: 9. In nucleotides, the CDR3 is TGTGCCAGTCAGGACCCCGGGACAGGGGGCAACATTCAGTACTTC. Amino acid sequence: CASQDPGTGGNIQYF.

This clonotype was found many times. This chain joins TRBV5-1 and TRBJ2-3; possibly TRBD2 for D (7 bases). The V gene lost 0 bases and the J gene lost 5 bases, with 16 bases spanning the gap. This CDR3 spans 16 amino acids. CDR1 is SGHRS, CDR2 YFSETQ, per germline. The CDR3 sequence: CASSLAGGSQGDTQYF. The CDR3 bases are TGCGCCAGCAGCTTGGCGGGAGGCTCACAGGGAGATACGCAGTATTTT.

The chain carries TRBV4-1 and TRBJ1-5; no reliable D call. Germline values: CDR1 MGHRA, CDR2 YSYEKL. CDR3 length: 15 amino acids. V shed 0 bases and J shed 0 bases, with 6 bases lying between them. The CDR3: CASSQERFSNQPQHF. The DNA for the CDR3 is TGCGCCAGCAGCCAAGAAAGGTTTAGCAATCAGCCCCAGCATTTT.